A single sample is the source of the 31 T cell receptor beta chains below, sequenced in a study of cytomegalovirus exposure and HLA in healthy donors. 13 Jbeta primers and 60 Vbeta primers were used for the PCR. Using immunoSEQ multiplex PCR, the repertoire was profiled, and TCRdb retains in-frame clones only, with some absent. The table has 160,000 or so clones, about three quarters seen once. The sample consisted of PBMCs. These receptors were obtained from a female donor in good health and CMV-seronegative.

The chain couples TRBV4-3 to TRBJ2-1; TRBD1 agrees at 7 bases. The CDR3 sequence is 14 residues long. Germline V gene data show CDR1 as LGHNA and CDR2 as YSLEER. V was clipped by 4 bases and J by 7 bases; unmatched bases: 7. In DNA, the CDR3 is TGCGCCAGCAGCCCGTTCGTCAGGGGGAATGAGCAGTTCTTC. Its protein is CASSPFVRGNEQFF.

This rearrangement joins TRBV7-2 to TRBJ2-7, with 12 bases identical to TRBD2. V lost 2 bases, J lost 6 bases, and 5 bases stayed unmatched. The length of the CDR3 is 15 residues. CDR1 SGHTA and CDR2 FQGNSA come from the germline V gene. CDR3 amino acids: CASSLSGTSGSEQYF. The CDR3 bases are TGTGCCAGCAGCTTATCAGGGACTAGCGGGTCCGAGCAGTACTTC. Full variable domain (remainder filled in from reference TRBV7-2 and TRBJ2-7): GAGVSQSPSNKVTEKGKDVELRCDPISGHTALYWYRQSLGQGLEFLIYFQGNSAPDKSGLPSDRFSAERTGGSVSTLTIQRTQQEDSAVYLCASSLSGTSGSEQYFGPGTRLTVT.

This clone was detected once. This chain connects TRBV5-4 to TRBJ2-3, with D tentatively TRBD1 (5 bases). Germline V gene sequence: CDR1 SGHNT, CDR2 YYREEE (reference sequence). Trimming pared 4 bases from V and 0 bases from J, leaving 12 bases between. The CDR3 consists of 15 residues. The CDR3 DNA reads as TGTGCCAGCAGCCCCAGGCAGGGTAGCACAGATACGCAGTATTTT. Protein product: CASSPRQGSTDTQYF. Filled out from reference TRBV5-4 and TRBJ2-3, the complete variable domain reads ETGVTQSPTHLIKTRGQQVTLRCSSQSGHNTVSWYQQALGQGPQFIFQYYREEENGRGNFPPRFSGLQFPNYSSELNVNALELDDSALYLCASSPRQGSTDTQYFGPGTRLTVL.

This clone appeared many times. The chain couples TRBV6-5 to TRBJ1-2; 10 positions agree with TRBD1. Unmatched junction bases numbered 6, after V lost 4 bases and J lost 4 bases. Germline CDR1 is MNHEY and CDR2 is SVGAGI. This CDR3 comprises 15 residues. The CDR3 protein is CASSLRGQGLYGYTF. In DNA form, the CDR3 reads TGTGCCAGCAGTTTACGGGGACAGGGGCTCTATGGCTACACCTTC.

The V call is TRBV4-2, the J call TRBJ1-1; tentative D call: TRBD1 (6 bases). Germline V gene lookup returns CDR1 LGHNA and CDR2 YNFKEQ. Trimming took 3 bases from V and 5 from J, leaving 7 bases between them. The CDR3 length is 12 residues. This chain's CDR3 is CASSQQGTEAFF. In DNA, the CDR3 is TGTGCCAGCAGCCAGCAGGGGACTGAAGCTTTCTTT.

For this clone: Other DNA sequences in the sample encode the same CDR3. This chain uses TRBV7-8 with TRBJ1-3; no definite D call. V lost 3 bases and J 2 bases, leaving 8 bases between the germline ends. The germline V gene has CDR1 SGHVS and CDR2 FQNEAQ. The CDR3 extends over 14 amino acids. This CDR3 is CASSLEEAGNTIYF. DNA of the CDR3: TGTGCCAGCAGCTTGGAGGAGGCTGGAAACACCATATATTTT.

The CDR3 loop is CSVAGRANYGYTF. The DNA of the CDR3 is TGCAGCGTTGCGGGGAGGGCGAACTATGGCTACACCTTC. This chain connects TRBV29-1 to TRBJ1-2; no reliable D call. V was pared by 4 bases and J by 2 bases, with 11 bases between. Per germline, CDR1 SQVTM and CDR2 ANQGSEA. This CDR3 has 13 amino acids.

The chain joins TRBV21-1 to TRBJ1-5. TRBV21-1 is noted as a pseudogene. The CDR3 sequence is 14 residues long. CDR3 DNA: TGTGCCAGCAGCAAAAAGCCCTACAATCAGCCCCAGCATTTT. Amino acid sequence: CASSKKPYNQPQHF.

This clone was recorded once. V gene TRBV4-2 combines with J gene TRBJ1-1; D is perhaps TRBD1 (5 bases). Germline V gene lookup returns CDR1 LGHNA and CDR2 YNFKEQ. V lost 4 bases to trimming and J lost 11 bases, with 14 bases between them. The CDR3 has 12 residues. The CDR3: CASSPGEGSAFF. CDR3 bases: TGTGCCAGCAGCCCTGGGGAGGGGTCGGCTTTCTTT.

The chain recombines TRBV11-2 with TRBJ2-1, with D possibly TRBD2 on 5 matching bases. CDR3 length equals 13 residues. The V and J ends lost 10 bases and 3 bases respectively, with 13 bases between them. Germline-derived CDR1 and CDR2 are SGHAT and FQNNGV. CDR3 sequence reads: CATNGLRYNEQFF. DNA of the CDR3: TGTGCCACCAACGGACTCCGCTACAATGAGCAGTTCTTC.

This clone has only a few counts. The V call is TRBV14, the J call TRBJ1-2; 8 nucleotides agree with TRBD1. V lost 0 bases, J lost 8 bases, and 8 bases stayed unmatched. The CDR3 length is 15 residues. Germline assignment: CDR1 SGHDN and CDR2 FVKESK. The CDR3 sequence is CASSQDFMAGGGYTF. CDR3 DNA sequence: TGTGCCAGCAGCCAAGATTTTATGGCAGGGGGCGGCTACACCTTC.

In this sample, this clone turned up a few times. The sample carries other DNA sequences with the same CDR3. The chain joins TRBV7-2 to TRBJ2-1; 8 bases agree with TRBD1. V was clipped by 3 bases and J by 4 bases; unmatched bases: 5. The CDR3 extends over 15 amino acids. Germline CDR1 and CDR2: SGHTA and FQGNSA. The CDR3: CASSFDRGSYNEQFF. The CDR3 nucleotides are TGTGCCAGCAGCTTCGACAGGGGATCGTACAATGAGCAGTTCTTC.

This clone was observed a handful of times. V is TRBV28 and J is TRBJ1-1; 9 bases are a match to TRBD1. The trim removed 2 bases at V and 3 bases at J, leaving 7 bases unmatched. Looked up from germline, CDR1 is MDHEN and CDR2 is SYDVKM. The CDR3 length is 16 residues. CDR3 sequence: CASSLTGGVLDTEAFF. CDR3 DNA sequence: TGTGCCAGCAGTTTAACAGGGGGCGTTTTGGACACTGAAGCTTTCTTT. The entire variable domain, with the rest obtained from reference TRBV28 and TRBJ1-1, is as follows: DVKVTQSSRYLVKRTGEKVFLECVQDMDHENMFWYRQDPGLGLRLIYFSYDVKMKEKGDIPEGYSVSREKKERFSLILESASTNQTSMYLCASSLTGGVLDTEAFFGQGTRLTVV.

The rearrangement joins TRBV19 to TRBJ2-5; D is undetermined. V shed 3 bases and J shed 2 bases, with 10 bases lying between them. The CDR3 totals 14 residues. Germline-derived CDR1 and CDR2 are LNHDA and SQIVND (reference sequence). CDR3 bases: TGTGCCAGTAGTATTCGATACAGTCAAGAGACCCAGTACTTC. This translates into CASSIRYSQETQYF.

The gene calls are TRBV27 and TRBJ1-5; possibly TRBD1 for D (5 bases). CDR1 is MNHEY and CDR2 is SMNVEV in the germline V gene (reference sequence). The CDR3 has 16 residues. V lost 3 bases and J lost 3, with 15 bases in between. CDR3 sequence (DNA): TGTGCCAGCAGTTTGCACGGGGGAGGGGTCAATCAGCCCCAGCATTTT. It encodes CASSLHGGGVNQPQHF.

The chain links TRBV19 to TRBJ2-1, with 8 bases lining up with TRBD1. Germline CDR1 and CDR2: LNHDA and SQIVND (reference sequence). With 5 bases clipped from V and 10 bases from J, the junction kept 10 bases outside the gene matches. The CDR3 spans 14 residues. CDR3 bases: TGTGCCAGTAGTCCCCGACAGGGGTGGGGGGAGCAGTTCTTC. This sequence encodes CASSPRQGWGEQFF.

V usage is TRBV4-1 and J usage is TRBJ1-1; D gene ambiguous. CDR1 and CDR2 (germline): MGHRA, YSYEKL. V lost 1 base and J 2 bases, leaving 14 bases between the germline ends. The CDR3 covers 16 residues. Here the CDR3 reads CASSQGEGRGNTEAFF. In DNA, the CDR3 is TGCGCCAGCAGCCAAGGCGAGGGCCGGGGAAACACTGAAGCTTTCTTT.

This CDR3 reads CASSWDTTNEKLFF. CDR3 nucleotide sequence: TGTGCCAGCAGCTGGGACACTACTAATGAAAAACTGTTTTTT. The chain is built from TRBV7-6 and TRBJ1-4, with a weak D call TRBD1 (6 bases). This CDR3 is built from 14 residues. CDR1 is SGHVS, CDR2 FNYEAQ, per germline. Trimming cost V 4 bases and J 2 bases, with 8 bases left between them.

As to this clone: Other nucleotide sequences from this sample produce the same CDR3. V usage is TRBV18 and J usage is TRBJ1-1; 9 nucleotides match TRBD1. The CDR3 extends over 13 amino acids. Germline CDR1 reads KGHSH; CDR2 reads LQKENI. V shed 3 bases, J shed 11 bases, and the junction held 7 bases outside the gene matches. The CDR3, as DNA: TGTGCCAGCTCACCGACTCGGGACAGGGAGGCTTTCTTT. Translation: CASSPTRDREAFF.

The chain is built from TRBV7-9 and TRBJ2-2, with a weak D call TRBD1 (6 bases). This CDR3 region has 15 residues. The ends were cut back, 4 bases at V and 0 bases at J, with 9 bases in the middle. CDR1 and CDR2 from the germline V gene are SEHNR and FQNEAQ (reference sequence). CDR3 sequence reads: CASSYRETNTGELFF. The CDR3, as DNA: TGTGCCAGCAGCTACAGGGAGACGAACACCGGGGAGCTGTTTTTT. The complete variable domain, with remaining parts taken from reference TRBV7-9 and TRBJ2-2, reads DTGVSQNPRHKITKRGQNVTFRCDPISEHNRLYWYRQTLGQGPEFLTYFQNEAQLEKSRLLSDRFSAERPKGSFSTLEIQRTEQGDSAMYLCASSYRETNTGELFFGEGSRLTVL.

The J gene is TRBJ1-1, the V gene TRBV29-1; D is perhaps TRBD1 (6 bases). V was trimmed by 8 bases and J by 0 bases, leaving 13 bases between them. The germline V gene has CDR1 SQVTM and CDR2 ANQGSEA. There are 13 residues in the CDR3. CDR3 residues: CSTRGRMNTEAFF. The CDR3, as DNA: TGCAGCACCAGGGGTCGGATGAACACTGAAGCTTTCTTT.

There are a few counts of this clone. As DNA, the CDR3 is TGTGCCAGCAGCGCCCCGGACATGCTCAAAAATGAGCAGTTCTTC. It is translated as CASSAPDMLKNEQFF. V and J are TRBV25-1 and TRBJ2-1; weak D call: TRBD1 (5 bases). The germline gives CDR1 MGHDK, CDR2 SYGVNS. This CDR3 is built from 15 residues. The V end lost 6 bases, the J end lost 7 bases, and 19 bases lay between the germline ends.

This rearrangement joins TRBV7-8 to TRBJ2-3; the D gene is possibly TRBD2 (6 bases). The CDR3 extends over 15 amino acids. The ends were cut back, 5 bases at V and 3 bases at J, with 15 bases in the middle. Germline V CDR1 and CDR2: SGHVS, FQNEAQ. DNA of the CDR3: TGTGCCAGCAGCGCCTACGGGGCGGGGACAGATACGCAGTATTTT. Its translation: CASSAYGAGTDTQYF.

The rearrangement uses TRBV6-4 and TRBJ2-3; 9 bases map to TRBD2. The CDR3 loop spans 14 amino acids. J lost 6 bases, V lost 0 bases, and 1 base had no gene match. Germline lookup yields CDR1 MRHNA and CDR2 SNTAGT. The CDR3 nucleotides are TGTGCCAGCAGTGACTCGCGGGGGGGCGATACGCAGTATTTT. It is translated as CASSDSRGGDTQYF.

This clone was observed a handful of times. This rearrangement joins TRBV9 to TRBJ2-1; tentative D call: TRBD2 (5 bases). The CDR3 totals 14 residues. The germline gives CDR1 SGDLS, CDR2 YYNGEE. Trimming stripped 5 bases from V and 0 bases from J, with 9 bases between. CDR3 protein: CASSGLSSYNEQFF. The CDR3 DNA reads TGTGCCAGCAGTGGACTTAGCTCCTACAATGAGCAGTTCTTC. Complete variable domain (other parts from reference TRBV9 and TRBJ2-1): DSGVTQTPKHLITATGQRVTLRCSPRSGDLSVYWYQQSLDQGLQFLIQYYNGEERAKGNILERFSAQQFPDLHSELNLSSLELGDSALYFCASSGLSSYNEQFFGPGTRLTVL.

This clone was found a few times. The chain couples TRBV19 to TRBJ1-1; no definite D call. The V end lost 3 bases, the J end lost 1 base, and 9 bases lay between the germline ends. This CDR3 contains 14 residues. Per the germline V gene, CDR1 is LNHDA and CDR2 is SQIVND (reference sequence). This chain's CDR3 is CASSIVSGNTEAFF. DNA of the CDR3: TGTGCCAGTAGTATTGTGTCGGGGAACACTGAAGCTTTCTTT.

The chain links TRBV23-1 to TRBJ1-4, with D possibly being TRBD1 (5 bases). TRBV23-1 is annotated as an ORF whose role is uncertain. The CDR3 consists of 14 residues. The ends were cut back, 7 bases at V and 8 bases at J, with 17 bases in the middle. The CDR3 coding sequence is TGCGCCAGCATACACCGGGACTCGGAGGAAAAACTGTTTTTT. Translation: CASIHRDSEEKLFF.

DNA for the CDR3: TGTGCCTGGAGTGTACGTCAGGGAATCGGCAAAACTGAAGCTTTCTTT. Translated: CAWSVRQGIGKTEAFF. The J gene is TRBJ1-1, the V gene TRBV30; possible D gene TRBD1, 5 bases. With 0 bases removed from V and 5 bases from J, the gap between germline ends came to 19 bases. Germline lookup yields CDR1 GTSNPN and CDR2 SVGIG (reference sequence). The CDR3 runs to 16 residues.

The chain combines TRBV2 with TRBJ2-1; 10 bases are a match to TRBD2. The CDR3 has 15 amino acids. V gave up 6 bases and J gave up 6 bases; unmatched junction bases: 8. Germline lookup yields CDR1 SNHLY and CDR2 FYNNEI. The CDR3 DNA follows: TGTGCCAGCAGCCAGACTAGCGGGTTCCTCAATGAGCAGTTCTTC. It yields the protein CASSQTSGFLNEQFF.

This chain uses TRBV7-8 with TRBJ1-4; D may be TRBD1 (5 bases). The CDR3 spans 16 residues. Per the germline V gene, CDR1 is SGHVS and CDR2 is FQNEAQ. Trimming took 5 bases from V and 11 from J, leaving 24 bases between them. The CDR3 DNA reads TGTGCCAGCAGCCCAAGGGCGGGAGACAGTCTCGGTAAACTGTTTTTT. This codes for CASSPRAGDSLGKLFF.

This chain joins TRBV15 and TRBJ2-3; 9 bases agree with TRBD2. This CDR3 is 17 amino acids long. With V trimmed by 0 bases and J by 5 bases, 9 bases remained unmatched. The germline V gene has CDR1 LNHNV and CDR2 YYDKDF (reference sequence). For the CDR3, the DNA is TGTGCCACCAGCAGAGATCGTGGGCGGGGGGGCGGAGATACGCAGTATTTT. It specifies CATSRDRGRGGGDTQYF.